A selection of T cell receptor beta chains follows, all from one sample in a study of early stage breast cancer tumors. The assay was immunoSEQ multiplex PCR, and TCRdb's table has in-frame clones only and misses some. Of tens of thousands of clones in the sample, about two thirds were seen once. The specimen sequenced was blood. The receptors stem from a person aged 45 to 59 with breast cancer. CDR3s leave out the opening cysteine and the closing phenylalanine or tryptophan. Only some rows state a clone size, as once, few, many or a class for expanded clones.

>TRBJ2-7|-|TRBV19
ASTFDEGLAGSYEQY
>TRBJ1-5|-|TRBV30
AWSDQGAQPQH
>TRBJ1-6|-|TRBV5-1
ASSFLQGQNSPLH
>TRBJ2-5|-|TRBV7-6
ASSLGGGETQY
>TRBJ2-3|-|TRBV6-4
ASSDTSGSVNTQY
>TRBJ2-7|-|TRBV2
ASEADRGPYEQY
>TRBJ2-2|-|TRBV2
ASSNLAGGRTGELF
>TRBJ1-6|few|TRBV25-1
ASKGDKASPLH
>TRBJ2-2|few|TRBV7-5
ARSTGTGIPGELF
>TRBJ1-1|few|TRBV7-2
ASSSRGTVSEAF
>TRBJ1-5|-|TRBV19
ASSRDANQPQH
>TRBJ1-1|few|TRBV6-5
ASSYSRGMNTEAF
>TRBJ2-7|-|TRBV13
ASSAPGTGDYEQY
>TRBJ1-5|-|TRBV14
ASSRGRNQPQH
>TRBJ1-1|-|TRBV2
ASSEAPLDLR
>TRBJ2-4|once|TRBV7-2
ASSLDSSGENIQY
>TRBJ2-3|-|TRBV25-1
ASARSGAPSTQY
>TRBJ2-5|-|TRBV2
ASSAGLAGVNKETQY
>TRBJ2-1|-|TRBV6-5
ASRRQGDLYNEQF
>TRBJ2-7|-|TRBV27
ASITGTGNHEQY
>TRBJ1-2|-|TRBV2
ASSPDRGDYGYT
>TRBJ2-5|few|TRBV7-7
ASSVGGQETQY
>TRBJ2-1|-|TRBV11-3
ASSDLELAGIYNEQF
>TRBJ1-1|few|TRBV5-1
ASSLGTGLNTEAF
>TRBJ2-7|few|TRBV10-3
AISESKSSYEQY
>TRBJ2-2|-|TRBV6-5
ASSYSSTSGGGELF
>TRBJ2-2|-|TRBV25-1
ASSEFARGDRYTGELF
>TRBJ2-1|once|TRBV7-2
ASSLNDGTSGQF
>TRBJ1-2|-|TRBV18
ASSATGDSGYT
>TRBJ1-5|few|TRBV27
ASSLSTGSNQPQH
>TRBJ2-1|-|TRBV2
ASSALASVNHEQF
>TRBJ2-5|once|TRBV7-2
ASSLDREETQY
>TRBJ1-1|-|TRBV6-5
ASSYEENTEAF
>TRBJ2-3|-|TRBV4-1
ASSARQGASTDTQY
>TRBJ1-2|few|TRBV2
ASSGTGGAYGYT
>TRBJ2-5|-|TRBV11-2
ASSFMGRETQY
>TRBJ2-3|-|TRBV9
ASSVAGGATDTQY
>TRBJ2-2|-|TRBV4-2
ASSQYLAGELF
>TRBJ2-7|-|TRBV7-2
ASSFDLAGAYEQY
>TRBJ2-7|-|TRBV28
ASSSPTGRNYEQY
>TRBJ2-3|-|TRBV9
ASSVEQLEPQDTQY
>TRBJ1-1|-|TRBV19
ASSITTNRANTEAF
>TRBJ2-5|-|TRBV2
ASSDRRLIETQY
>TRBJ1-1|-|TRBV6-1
ASSEANGLNTEAF
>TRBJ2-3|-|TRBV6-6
ASGAEITDTQY
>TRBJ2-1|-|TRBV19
ASSIGTSGGNEQF
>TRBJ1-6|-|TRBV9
ASSVGSVIYNSPLH
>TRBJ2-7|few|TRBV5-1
ASSLQVKTSGEQY